This is a list of T cell receptor beta chains from one sample in a study of T cell repertoires in cytomegalovirus infection. These receptors' antigens are unknown. A single record per CDR3 protein comes from TCRdb applying MiXCR to the reads. The table has some 920,000 distinct CDR3 sequences, approximately 30% seen once. The sample was cultured CD8+ T cells from PBMCs, taken from culture after CMV antigen stimulation. The receptor set was obtained from a human donor in good health (CMV status not recorded). Some clones in this sample may be carry-over from other donors' samples. CDR3s include the opening cysteine and the closing phenylalanine or tryptophan. A D gene is named only where the DNA matches it firmly. The size field is filled for only some rows; it gives once, few, many or a size class.

CATGGVEQYF	TGTGCCACCGGAGGGGTCGAGCAGTACTTC	-	TRBV2	TRBJ2-7	-
CASSLGQLLGGNQPQHF	TGTGCCAGCAGCTTGGGGCAGCTTCTAGGTGGCAATCAGCCCCAGCATTTT	-	TRBV7-2	TRBJ1-5	many
CASSLYERATSNQPQHF	TGTGCCAGCAGTTTATATGAGAGGGCCACTAGCAATCAGCCCCAGCATTTT	-	TRBV28	TRBJ1-5	-
CSANPRTSGVYEQYF	TGCAGTGCGAACCCTAGGACTAGCGGGGTCTACGAGCAGTACTTC	TRBD2	TRBV20-1	TRBJ2-7	few
CASSYSPGQGIHEQYF	TGTGCCAGCAGTTACTCCCCGGGACAGGGTATCCACGAGCAGTACTTC	TRBD1	TRBV6-2/TRBV6-3	TRBJ2-7	once
CASSPSGQGAREQYF	TGTGCCAGCAGCCCCTCCGGACAGGGGGCGCGGGAGCAGTACTTC	TRBD1	TRBV7-9	TRBJ2-7	few
CASSHDPRGNTEAFF	TGTGCCAGTAGTCATGATCCCAGGGGCAACACTGAAGCTTTCTTT	-	TRBV19	TRBJ1-1	-
CASSPRTGLTGELFF	TGTGCCAGCAGCCCTCGGACGGGACTCACCGGGGAGCTGTTTTTT	-	TRBV7-2	TRBJ2-2	many
CASRNSAFNARGGLAGVEQYF	TGTGCCAGCAGAAATTCGGCCTTTAACGCAAGGGGCGGGTTAGCGGGGGTCGAGCAGTACTTC	TRBD2	TRBV7-8	TRBJ2-7	-
CASSYSVGYTF	TGTGCCAGCAGTTACTCGGTTGGCTACACCTTC	-	TRBV6-5	TRBJ1-2	once
CATSGNQETQYF	TGCGCGACTAGCGGTAATCAAGAGACCCAGTACTTC	TRBD2	TRBV4-1	TRBJ2-5	-
CSARRGQTNTEAFF	TGCAGTGCTCGCAGGGGACAGACAAACACTGAAGCTTTCTTT	TRBD1	TRBV20-1	TRBJ1-1	many
CASSSRQYPETQYF	TGTGCCAGCAGTTCAAGACAGTACCCAGAGACCCAGTACTTC	-	TRBV12-3/TRBV12-4	TRBJ2-5	many
CSATPPEESSYNEQFF	TGCAGTGCTACCCCACCAGAGGAGAGCTCCTACAATGAGCAGTTCTTC	-	TRBV20-1	TRBJ2-1	-
CASGLPGGGRTGELFF	TGTGCTAGTGGTTTGCCAGGCGGGGGGCGAACCGGGGAGCTGTTTTTT	TRBD2	TRBV12-5	TRBJ2-2	few
CANSFSEQFF	TGTGCCAACAGTTTTAGTGAGCAGTTCTTC	-	TRBV27	TRBJ2-1	-
CASSFFPDNEQFF	TGTGCCAGCAGCTTCTTCCCAGACAATGAGCAGTTCTTC	-	TRBV5-6	TRBJ2-1	-
CASSLTEPMAKNIQYF	TGTGCCAGCAGCCTAACAGAACCGATGGCCAAAAACATTCAGTACTTC	-	TRBV7-9	TRBJ2-4	few
CASSLVFFGAGTLRTDTQYF	TGTGCCAGCAGTTTAGTATTCTTCGGGGCTGGGACTCTTAGGACAGATACGCAGTATTTT	-	TRBV12-3/TRBV12-4	TRBJ2-3	-
CASSYAGTGGEQYF	TGTGCCAGCAGTTACGCCGGGACCGGGGGCGAGCAGTACTTC	-	TRBV6-6	TRBJ2-7	-
CASSSLANPYNEQFF	TGTGCCAGCAGCTCGCTCGCTAACCCCTACAATGAGCAGTTCTTC	-	TRBV5-3	TRBJ2-1	-
CASSLRAVNTGELFF	TGTGCCAGTAGTCTTAGGGCAGTAAACACCGGGGAGCTGTTTTTT	-	TRBV19	TRBJ2-2	few